This T cell receptor (beta chain) originates from a study of shared clonotypes between healthy human individuals. Findings and limits, study-wide: Naive subsets generally exceeded memory subsets in estimated richness. Non-shared clonotypes showed lower generation probabilities than clonotypes common to all four donors.

The study drew all its donors from Caucasian adults living in Nashville, Tennessee. The split of CD4+ cells yielded CD45RA+ naive and CD45RA-negative memory subsets. This clone was observed once. Its antigen is undetermined. Assay used: immunoSEQ multiplex PCR; TCRdb lists only in-frame clones, some missing. The table shows some 2,100,000 clones, with approximately 96% occurring only once. The CDR3 totals 15 residues. The germline CDR1 and CDR2 sequences are MNHNY and SVGAGI (reference sequence). V was trimmed by 6 bases and J by 4 bases, leaving 18 bases between them. The specimen sequenced was naive CD4+ T cells sorted from blood. The sample's subset: CD45RA+ positively selected. The gene calls are TRBV6-6 and TRBJ1-1, with TRBD1 as a possible D gene (5 bases). The TCR was taken from a man aged 18-30 years in good health. Written as DNA, the CDR3 is TGTGCCAGCAGCCAACCCGGGACTGCGGGCACTGAAGCTTTCTTT. Protein product: CASSQPGTAGTEAFF.